The sequence of this TCR beta chain was determined in a study of T cell responses to AZD1222 COVID-19 vaccine. Clones were sequenced by immunoSEQ multiplex PCR, and TCRdb holds only the in-frame ones, with some missing. This sample yields about 150,000 clones, of which about 95% are seen a single time; 1.3% belongs to the top ten. V shed 0 bases, J shed 5 bases, and the junction held 0 bases outside the gene matches. Germline lookup yields CDR1 SEHNR and CDR2 FQNEAQ (reference sequence). The CDR3 totals 15 residues. The clonotype originates from an adult in good health. This sequence joins TRBV7-9 and TRBJ2-1; TRBD2 matches 11 bases. The specimen was peripheral blood, collected on day 0 of AZD1222 vaccination. CDR3 region: CASSLASGRDNEQFF. The CDR3 DNA reads as TGTGCCAGCAGCTTAGCTAGCGGGAGGGACAATGAGCAGTTCTTC.